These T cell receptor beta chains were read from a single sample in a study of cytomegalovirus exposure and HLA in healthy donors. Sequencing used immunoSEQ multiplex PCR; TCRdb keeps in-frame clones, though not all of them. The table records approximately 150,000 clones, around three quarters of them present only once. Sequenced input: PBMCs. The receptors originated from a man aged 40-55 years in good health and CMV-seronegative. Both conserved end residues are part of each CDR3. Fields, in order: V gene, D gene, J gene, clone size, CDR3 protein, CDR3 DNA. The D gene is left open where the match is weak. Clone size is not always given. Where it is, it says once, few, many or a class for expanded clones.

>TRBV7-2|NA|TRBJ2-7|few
CASSLNGRVGEQYF
TGTGCCAGCAGCTTAAACGGCAGGGTAGGCGAGCAGTACTTC
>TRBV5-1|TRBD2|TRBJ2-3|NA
CASSYEAGVSTDTQYF
TGCGCCAGCAGCTATGAAGCGGGAGTAAGCACAGATACGCAGTATTTT
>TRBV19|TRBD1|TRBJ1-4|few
CASSGQANEKLFF
TGTGCCAGTAGCGGACAGGCTAATGAAAAACTGTTTTTT
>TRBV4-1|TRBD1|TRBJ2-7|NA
CASSRGQATTYEQYF
TGCGCCAGCAGCCGAGGACAGGCAACAACCTACGAGCAGTACTTC
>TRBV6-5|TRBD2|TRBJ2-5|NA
CASSTGAGDKETQYF
TGTGCCAGCAGTACTGGGGCGGGAGACAAAGAGACCCAGTACTTC
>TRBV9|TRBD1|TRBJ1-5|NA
CASSAGTGGQPQHF
TGTGCCAGCAGCGCCGGGACAGGGGGCCAGCCCCAGCATTTT
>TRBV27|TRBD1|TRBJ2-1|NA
CASRRTGGNEQFF
TGTGCCAGCCGAAGGACAGGGGGCAATGAGCAGTTCTTC
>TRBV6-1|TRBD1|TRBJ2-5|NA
CASSWGQGPETQYF
TGTGCCAGCAGTTGGGGACAGGGTCCCGAGACCCAGTACTTC
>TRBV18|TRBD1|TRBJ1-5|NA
CASSPRERGLNQPQHF
TGTGCCAGCTCACCACGGGAGAGGGGGCTAAATCAGCCCCAGCATTTT
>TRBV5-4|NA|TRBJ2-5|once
CASALNGGETQYF
TGTGCCAGCGCCTTAAACGGGGGAGAGACCCAGTACTTC
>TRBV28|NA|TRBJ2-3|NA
CASSFPLATDTQYF
TGTGCCAGCAGTTTCCCCCTAGCCACAGATACGCAGTATTTT
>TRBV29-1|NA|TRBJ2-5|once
CSVDRGSGQETQYF
TGCAGCGTTGATCGGGGGTCGGGACAAGAGACCCAGTACTTC
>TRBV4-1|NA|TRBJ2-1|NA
CASSQVLYNEQFF
TGCGCCAGCAGCCAAGTTCTTTACAATGAGCAGTTCTTC
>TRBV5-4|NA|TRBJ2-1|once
CASSFGRGYNEQFF
TGTGCCAGCAGCTTCGGTCGCGGATACAATGAGCAGTTCTTC
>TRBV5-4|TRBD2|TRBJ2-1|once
CASSFDWRAGDNEQFF
TGTGCCAGCAGCTTTGATTGGCGAGCGGGAGATAATGAGCAGTTCTTC
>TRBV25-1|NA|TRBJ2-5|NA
CASSAPGTNRGGTQYF
TGTGCCAGCAGTGCCCCCGGGACAAACCGCGGTGGGACCCAGTACTTC